This passage covers 11 T cell receptor beta chains from one sample sequenced in a study of blood T cell repertoires in COVID-19. Sequenced by immunoSEQ multiplex PCR; TCRdb stores in-frame clones only, minus some. The table shows 240,000 or so clones, with 80% to 85% occurring only once. Specimen: peripheral blood. Receptors originate from a woman aged 18-35 years with acute or convalescent COVID-19.

This clone was detected a few times. The chain couples TRBV30 to TRBJ1-4; 8 positions agree with TRBD1. The CDR3 loop spans 14 amino acids. Germline CDR1 GTSNPN, CDR2 SVGIG (reference sequence). V lost 4 bases to trimming and J lost 6 bases; unmatched junction nucleotides: 7. The CDR3 spells CAWKGGTGDEKLFF. The CDR3, as DNA: TGTGCCTGGAAGGGCGGGACAGGCGATGAAAAACTGTTTTTT.

This chain joins TRBV5-1 and TRBJ2-1, with 7 nucleotides matching TRBD2. The CDR3 has 15 residues. Germline CDR1 and CDR2: SGHRS and YFSETQ. V lost 0 bases to trimming and J lost 5 bases; unmatched junction nucleotides: 5. The CDR3 nucleotides are TGCGCCAGCAGCTTGGTGGTAGCGGGCAACAATGAGCAGTTCTTC. Protein product: CASSLVVAGNNEQFF.

V is TRBV27 and J is TRBJ1-4; TRBD1 agrees at 9 bases. V trimming: 11 bases; J trimming: 6 bases; junction bases outside the gene matches: 13. Germline V gene data show CDR1 as MNHEY and CDR2 as SMNVEV (reference sequence). The CDR3 runs to 15 residues. CDR3 in DNA: TGTGCCGCCGGGACAGGGTCTGCCGCAGATGAAAAACTGTTTTTT. It specifies CAAGTGSAADEKLFF.

The chain employs TRBV28 and TRBJ2-2; 8 bases agree with TRBD1. The J segment lost 5 bases and the V segment lost 3 bases, leaving 5 bases of the junction unmatched. The CDR3 spans 15 residues. Germline CDR1 reads MDHEN; CDR2 reads SYDVKM. The CDR3 here is CASSFPGQGTGELFF. CDR3 in DNA: TGTGCCAGCAGTTTCCCCGGACAGGGAACCGGGGAGCTGTTTTTT.

This clone appeared a single time. CDR3 sequence: CASSDSTNQPQHF. As DNA, the CDR3 is TGTGCCAGCAGTGACAGTACTAATCAGCCCCAGCATTTT. The J gene is TRBJ1-5, the V gene TRBV28; perhaps TRBD1 as D (5 bases). The CDR3 contains 13 residues. Germline V gene sequence: CDR1 MDHEN, CDR2 SYDVKM. V lost 5 bases and J 4 bases, leaving 9 bases between the germline ends.

The J gene is TRBJ2-1, the V gene TRBV18; TRBD2 matches at 8 bases. There are 15 residues in the CDR3. Germline V gives CDR1 KGHSH, CDR2 LQKENI. The V gene end was trimmed by 2 bases and the J gene end by 3 bases; junction bases not matched to a gene: 3. The CDR3 loop reads CASSPLRGDYNEQFF. The CDR3 region has the DNA TGTGCCAGCTCACCATTGCGGGGGGACTACAATGAGCAGTTCTTC.

The J gene is TRBJ1-1, the V gene TRBV27, with a possible D match to TRBD1 (5 bases). The CDR3 extends over 14 amino acids. Between the trimmed V and J ends, which lost 5 bases and 0 bases, there was a span of 10 bases. Germline V lookup: CDR1 MNHEY, CDR2 SMNVEV (reference sequence). The CDR3 here is CASSQTVMNTEAFF. CDR3 in DNA: TGTGCCAGCAGTCAGACAGTTATGAACACTGAAGCTTTCTTT.

This chain uses TRBV7-9 with TRBJ1-1, with 7 bases identical to TRBD1. Trimming cost V 5 bases and J 1 base; bases outside gene matches: 4. The V gene's germline CDR1 is SEHNR and CDR2 FQNEAQ (reference sequence). The CDR3 totals 14 residues. Here the CDR3 DNA reads TGTGCCAGCAGCCATACAGGGGAGAACACTGAAGCTTTCTTT. This encodes CASSHTGENTEAFF.

This clone showed up just once. The chain recombines TRBV6-5 with TRBJ1-4; perhaps TRBD1 as D (5 bases). This CDR3 is 15 amino acids long. V lost 7 bases and J 5 bases, leaving 17 bases between the germline ends. Looked up from germline, CDR1 is MNHEY and CDR2 is SVGAGI. CDR3 amino acids: CASTNRRGGNEKLFF. For the CDR3, the DNA is TGTGCCAGCACCAATCGTAGGGGAGGCAATGAAAAACTGTTTTTT.

A note on this clone: The junction differs from germline at one of its ends, possibly a read error. The V gene is TRBV7-2, the J gene TRBJ1-4, with 8 bases matching TRBD1. CDR1 is SGHTA, CDR2 FQGNSA, per germline. This CDR3 region has 17 residues. The CDR3 sequence: CASSLVQGTGTNEKLFF. As DNA, the CDR3 is TGTGCCAGCAGCTTAGTTCAAGGGACAGGAACTAACGAAAAACTGTTTTTT.

The CDR3: CASSQARGGSPTGNTIYF. The CDR3 DNA is TGTGCCAGCAGCCAAGCACGGGGGGGCAGTCCGACGGGAAACACCATATATTTT. The V call is TRBV4-2, the J call TRBJ1-3, with a weak D call TRBD1 (6 bases). The CDR3 is 18 amino acids. CDR1 is LGHNA and CDR2 is YNFKEQ in the germline V gene. Between the trimmed V and J ends, which lost 1 base and 4 bases, there was a span of 20 bases.